These 2 T cell receptor beta chains came from one sample sequenced in a study of shared clonotypes between healthy human individuals. Assay used: immunoSEQ multiplex PCR; TCRdb lists only in-frame clones, some missing. The sample lists more than 2,000,000 clones, about 92% occurring once. The specimen sequenced was naive CD4+ T cells sorted from blood. The sample's subset: CD45RA+ positively selected. The origin of the receptors is a man aged 18 to 29 in good health.

V usage is TRBV5-6 and J usage is TRBJ1-2; D perhaps matches TRBD1 (6 bases). This CDR3 contains 15 residues. With 4 bases removed from V and 3 bases from J, the gap between germline ends came to 16 bases. CDR1 and CDR2 (germline): SGHDT, YYEEEE. The CDR3 nucleotides are TGTGCCAGCAGCCTGACAGGTTTCGGGGACTATGGCTACACCTTC. It translates to CASSLTGFGDYGYTF.

The V and J genes are TRBV7-9 and TRBJ1-1; no firm D call. This CDR3 contains 13 residues. V was pared by 5 bases and J by 4 bases, with 11 bases between. CDR1 SEHNR and CDR2 FQNEAQ come from the germline V gene (reference sequence). This chain's CDR3 is CASSPTGPTEAFF. CDR3 nucleotide sequence: TGTGCCAGCAGCCCTACGGGCCCCACTGAAGCTTTCTTT.